Here is one TCR beta chain with its context. This entry comes from a study of PD-L1 blockade in urothelial cancer. Each PCR contained spiked-in synthetic TCR analog templates. This table comes from immunoSEQ multiplex PCR, and its TCRdb copy is limited to in-frame clones, with some not included. The sample includes tens of thousands of clones, just over 85% of them seen just once. CDR1 and CDR2 from the germline V gene are SEHNR and FQNEAQ (reference sequence). This CDR3 is 16 amino acids long. V shed 4 bases and J 5 bases; nucleotides not matched to a gene: 13. This clonotype originated in a man aged 50-59 years with urothelial cancer. The chain has TRBV7-9 and TRBJ1-1, with 7 bases identical to TRBD1. The material sequenced was PBMCs, taken around atezolizumab (anti-PD-L1) treatment. The CDR3 DNA follows: TGTGCCAGCAGCTCCTCACCGGGAGGGGGCTTTACTGAAGCTTTCTTT. Translating gives CASSSSPGGGFTEAFF.